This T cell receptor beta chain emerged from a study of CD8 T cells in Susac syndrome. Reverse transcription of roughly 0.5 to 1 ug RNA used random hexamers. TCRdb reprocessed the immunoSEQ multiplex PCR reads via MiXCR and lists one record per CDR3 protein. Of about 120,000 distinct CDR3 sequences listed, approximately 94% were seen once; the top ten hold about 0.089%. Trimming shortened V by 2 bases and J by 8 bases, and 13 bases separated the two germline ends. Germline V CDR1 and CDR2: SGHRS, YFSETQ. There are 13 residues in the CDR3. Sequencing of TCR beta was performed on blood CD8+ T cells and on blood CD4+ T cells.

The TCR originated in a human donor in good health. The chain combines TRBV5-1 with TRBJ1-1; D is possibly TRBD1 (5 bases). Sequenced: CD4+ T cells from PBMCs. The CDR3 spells CASSFNGGTEAFF. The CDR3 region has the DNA TGCGCCAGCAGCTTCAACGGGGGAACGGAAGCTTTCTTT.